The 22 T cell receptor beta chains below come from one sample, sequenced in a study of vaccination effects on CD4 cells after COVID-19 (dated by TCRdb to the early 2020s). No cognate antigen is known for these TCRs. The library relied on the immunoSEQ multiplex PCR assay. What TCRdb holds here is the immuneACCESS table cut down to in-frame rearrangements. Part of the clones is not present; checked against another copy, under half of the missing clones reflect an unresolved V gene, and the others are unexplained. The sample table shows approximately 31,000 clones, and 70% are seen once. The ten largest clones capture about 4% of the sample. After roughly 11 days of culture, CD4+ T cells were isolated with the EasySep CD4+ T cell isolation kit. The specimen comprised CD4+ T cells from PBMCs cultured without peptide, sampled before COVID-19 vaccination. The source of these receptors is a human donor who received a COVID-19 vaccine.

As concerns this clone: The sample contains more than one DNA sequence encoding this CDR3. V gene TRBV9 combines with J gene TRBJ1-5; D unclear. The CDR3 length is 14 residues. V was trimmed by 2 bases and J by 4 bases, leaving 10 bases between them. Germline V gene lookup returns CDR1 SGDLS and CDR2 YYNGEE. The CDR3 sequence: CASSVGYSNQPQHF. CDR3 nucleotide sequence: TGTGCCAGCAGCGTGGGGTATTCTAATCAGCCCCAGCATTTT.

V is TRBV19 and J is TRBJ2-5; 11 positions agree with TRBD1. With V trimmed by 4 bases and J by 1 base, 8 bases remained unmatched. The germline V gene encodes CDR1 LNHDA and CDR2 SQIVND (reference sequence). The CDR3 spans 17 residues. The CDR3 is CASSKTHGQGAQETQYF. Here the CDR3 DNA reads TGTGCCAGTAGTAAGACCCACGGACAGGGGGCCCAAGAGACCCAGTACTTC.

In this sample, this clone turned up a few times. The genes are TRBV5-1 and TRBJ2-7, with TRBD1 matching 7 bases. The germline V gene encodes CDR1 SGHRS and CDR2 YFSETQ. This CDR3 has 15 amino acids. V lost 0 bases to trimming and J lost 7 bases; unmatched junction nucleotides: 10. CDR3 in amino acids: CASSLDGTELREQYF. DNA for the CDR3: TGCGCCAGCAGCTTGGACGGGACAGAACTACGGGAGCAGTACTTC.

Only one count was recorded for this clone. The chain carries TRBV5-5 and TRBJ1-1, with TRBD1 as a possible D gene (6 bases). The ends were cut back, 0 bases at V and 0 bases at J, with 18 bases in the middle. Germline loops: CDR1 SGHKS, CDR2 YYEKEE (reference sequence). The length of the CDR3 is 18 residues. The CDR3 nucleotides are TGTGCCAGCAGCTTGGCCGAGGGGGAGGTTCTACTGAACACTGAAGCTTTCTTT. Encoded protein: CASSLAEGEVLLNTEAFF.

The chain recombines TRBV5-6 with TRBJ2-5, with TRBD2 matching 14 bases. J was trimmed by 5 bases and V by 0 bases; bases with no gene match: 12. This CDR3 is 19 amino acids long. In germline, CDR1 is SGHDT, CDR2 YYEEEE. CDR3 region: CASSLDGTSGGYGGETQYF. CDR3 DNA sequence: TGTGCCAGCAGCTTGGACGGGACTAGCGGGGGTTACGGGGGGGAGACCCAGTACTTC.

CDR3 residues: CASSLDSLQPQHF. CDR3 DNA: TGTGCCAGCAGCTTGGACAGTTTACAGCCCCAGCATTTT. The chain couples TRBV7-8 to TRBJ1-5; maybe TRBD1 (6 bases). Germline V CDR1 and CDR2: SGHVS, FQNEAQ. Trimming took 3 bases from V and 7 from J, leaving 10 bases between them. This CDR3 spans 13 amino acids.

V is TRBV4-2 and J is TRBJ2-5; 10 nucleotides align to TRBD2. The CDR3 contains 18 residues. Trimming removed 0 bases from V and 2 bases from J; junction bases left unmatched: 9. Looked up from germline, CDR1 is LGHNA and CDR2 is YNFKEQ. This CDR3 reads CASSQEMGSGGAQETQYF. The CDR3 DNA reads TGTGCCAGCAGCCAAGAAATGGGCAGCGGGGGGGCTCAAGAGACCCAGTACTTC.

J is TRBJ1-2 and V is TRBV10-3; TRBD1 matches 9 bases. CDR1 and CDR2 (germline): ENHRY, SYGVKD. V dropped 6 bases and J dropped 5; count of bases not matched to a gene: 4. The CDR3 length is 13 residues. The CDR3 DNA reads TGTGCCATCAGCTCGGGACAGGGTTATGGCTACACCTTC. Amino acid sequence: CAISSGQGYGYTF.

The chain combines TRBV9 with TRBJ2-1; D is undetermined. CDR1 and CDR2 (germline): SGDLS, YYNGEE. With 0 bases removed from V and 0 bases from J, the gap between germline ends came to 7 bases. This CDR3 contains 15 residues. CDR3 amino acids: CASSVVADSYNEQFF. The CDR3 DNA reads as TGTGCCAGCAGCGTAGTGGCAGACTCCTACAATGAGCAGTTCTTC.

The chain employs TRBV12-2 and TRBJ2-4. TRBV12-2 is designated a pseudogene. The CDR3 sequence is 17 residues long. The CDR3 reads CASRLRFRIRAKNIQYF. CDR3 coding DNA: TGTGCAAGTCGCTTAAGATTTAGGATTCGGGCCAAAAACATTCAGTACTTC.

This rearrangement joins TRBV7-9 to TRBJ2-2; 7 bases agree with TRBD2. CDR1 SEHNR and CDR2 FQNEAQ come from the germline V gene (reference sequence). The CDR3 runs 15 residues. V lost 7 bases and J lost 2; bases outside the gene matches: 7. The DNA of the CDR3 is TGTGCCAGCAACCTGGGGGGGGGAAACACCGGGGAGCTGTTTTTT. As protein: CASNLGGGNTGELFF.

This chain connects TRBV7-6 to TRBJ1-1, with D possibly TRBD1 on 6 matching bases. Trimming removed 1 base at V and 7 bases at J, with 13 bases between. Germline V CDR1 and CDR2: SGHVS, FNYEAQ. The CDR3 is 14 residues long. CDR3 sequence reads: CASSLDRVGIEAFF. In DNA form, the CDR3 reads TGTGCCAGCAGCTTAGACAGGGTAGGTATTGAAGCTTTCTTT.

The chain links TRBV7-9 to TRBJ1-1; possible D gene TRBD1, 5 bases. The V end was cut by 0 bases, the J end by 11 bases, with 16 bases between. Germline CDR1 and CDR2: SEHNR and FQNEAQ (reference sequence). The CDR3 contains 14 residues. The CDR3 region is CASSLAAGIMRAFF. The CDR3 DNA sequence: TGTGCCAGCAGCTTAGCGGCAGGGATCATGAGGGCTTTCTTT.

The V call is TRBV7-9, the J call TRBJ2-3; 9 nucleotides line up with TRBD2. This CDR3 spans 16 amino acids. V was pared by 4 bases and J by 4 bases, with 9 bases of the junction left unmatched. Germline CDR1 reads SEHNR; CDR2 reads FQNEAQ (reference sequence). CDR3 DNA sequence: TGTGCCAGCAGCTCCCCGTATTTAGCGGGAGCAGATACGCAGTATTTT. Its translation: CASSSPYLAGADTQYF. The full variable domain, rest sourced from reference TRBV7-9 and TRBJ2-3, is DTGVSQNPRHKITKRGQNVTFRCDPISEHNRLYWYRQTLGQGPEFLTYFQNEAQLEKSRLLSDRFSAERPKGSFSTLEIQRTEQGDSAMYLCASSSPYLAGADTQYFGPGTRLTVL.

Points on this clone: The sample carries other DNA sequences with the same CDR3. The chain combines TRBV15 with TRBJ1-5; D not certain. From germline, CDR1 is LNHNV and CDR2 YYDKDF (reference sequence). V lost 3 bases, J lost 3 bases, and 3 bases lay in between. The CDR3 covers 12 residues. CDR3 nucleotides: TGTGCCACCAGCAGGGACAATCAGCCCCAGCATTTT. Encoded protein: CATSRDNQPQHF.

This chain uses TRBV5-4 with TRBJ1-2; TRBD1 aligns across 8 bases. From germline, CDR1 is SGHNT and CDR2 YYREEE (reference sequence). This CDR3 spans 15 amino acids. V shed 0 bases, J shed 0 bases, and the junction held 1 base outside the gene matches. CDR3 sequence (DNA): TGTGCCAGCAGCTTGGGACAGGGGACTAACTATGGCTACACCTTC. Protein: CASSLGQGTNYGYTF.

This clone was observed a handful of times. The rearrangement joins TRBV14 to TRBJ2-5; maybe TRBD1 (7 bases). V dropped 3 bases and J dropped 5 bases, with 16 bases sitting between them. The CDR3 is made up of 15 amino acids. Looked up from germline, CDR1 is SGHDN and CDR2 is FVKESK. Here the CDR3 reads CASSQRDRDRETQYF. CDR3 nucleotides: TGTGCCAGCAGCCAGCGGGACAGAGATAGGGAGACCCAGTACTTC.

This chain uses TRBV18 with TRBJ2-6, with D unresolved. The V gene's germline CDR1 is KGHSH and CDR2 LQKENI. Trimming left V 2 bases short and J 0 bases short, with 8 bases between. The CDR3 has 16 residues. The CDR3 DNA sequence: TGTGCCAGCTCACCAAGGGATTTCTCTGGGGCCAACGTCCTGACTTTC. Residues: CASSPRDFSGANVLTF.

The V and J genes are TRBV12-3 or TRBV12-4 and TRBJ1-6; D uncertain. The V end lost 6 bases, the J end lost 10 bases, and 13 bases lay between the germline ends. The CDR3 covers 13 residues. The CDR3 here is CASSLQGRSPLHF. DNA for the CDR3: TGTGCCAGCAGCTTACAAGGGCGATCACCCCTCCACTTT.

The gene calls are TRBV13 and TRBJ2-7; tentative D call: TRBD1 (6 bases). Germline V gene sequence: CDR1 PRHDT, CDR2 FYEKMQ (reference sequence). The ends were cut back, 3 bases at V and 2 bases at J, with 20 bases in the middle. The CDR3 has 17 residues. CDR3 protein: CASSFAHRTVRAYEQYF. As DNA, the CDR3 is TGTGCCAGCAGCTTTGCCCACAGGACAGTTCGGGCCTACGAGCAGTACTTC.

The chain employs TRBV27 and TRBJ2-1; no definite D call. V lost 5 bases to trimming and J lost 0 bases, with 17 bases between them. The CDR3 covers 17 residues. Germline CDR1 MNHEY, CDR2 SMNVEV (reference sequence). The DNA for the CDR3 is TGTGCCAGCAGTACGCTATACACCGCGAGCTCCTACAATGAGCAGTTCTTC. It translates to CASSTLYTASSYNEQFF.

V usage is TRBV2 and J usage is TRBJ1-2, with a possible D match to TRBD1 (6 bases). CDR3 length: 15 amino acids. CDR1 and CDR2 from the germline V gene are SNHLY and FYNNEI. Trimming took off 6 bases at V and 4 bases at J, with 18 bases between the two ends. The CDR3 reads CASRYEAGARYGYTF. The CDR3 nucleotides are TGTGCCAGCAGATACGAGGCAGGGGCGCGCTATGGCTACACCTTC.